The 14 T cell receptor beta chains given below trace back to one sample, sequenced in a study of T cells in Graves' hyperthyroidism and ophthalmopathy. From RNA transcripts, TCR beta CDR3 regions were amplified. The primer set for the first-round RT-PCR of the TCR CDR3 was HTBI. One entry per CDR3 protein results from TCRdb running MiXCR on the multiplex PCR reads. This table has a few hundred thousand distinct CDR3 sequences, around 18% appearing once. The material sequenced was blood. These receptors were obtained from a man between 35 and 55 years old with Graves' hyperthyroidism.

This clonotype was detected once. V gene TRBV25-1 combines with J gene TRBJ1-1; D ambiguous. The V end was cut by 8 bases, the J end by 4 bases, with 8 bases between. This CDR3 is built from 11 residues. The germline V gene has CDR1 MGHDK and CDR2 SYGVNS. The CDR3 protein is CASRSSTEAFF. The DNA for the CDR3 is TGTGCCAGCCGATCCAGCACTGAAGCTTTCTTT.

In its sample, this clonotype was seen many times. The genes are TRBV2 and TRBJ2-1, with 13 nucleotides matching TRBD2. There are 16 residues in the CDR3. The germline gives CDR1 SNHLY, CDR2 FYNNEI. Germline trimming cut 7 bases from V and 7 bases from J; bases unmatched to any gene: 10. CDR3 protein: CASKERTSGGSNEQFF. For the CDR3, the DNA is TGTGCCAGCAAAGAGAGGACTAGCGGGGGATCAAATGAGCAGTTCTTC.

The chain has TRBV6-2 or TRBV6-3 and TRBJ1-1, with 7 bases lining up with TRBD1. The J segment lost 5 bases and the V segment lost 3 bases, leaving 12 bases of the junction unmatched. From germline, CDR1 is MNHEY and CDR2 SVGEGT. CDR3 length: 16 residues. DNA for the CDR3: TGTGCCAGCAGTTATGAAAGCCACAGGGGTTATACTGAAGCTTTCTTT. Translated, it gives CASSYESHRGYTEAFF.

The sample holds many counts of this clonotype. The rearrangement joins TRBV28 to TRBJ2-5; D is unclear. This CDR3 contains 13 residues. Germline V gives CDR1 MDHEN, CDR2 SYDVKM. Between the trimmed V and J ends, which lost 2 bases and 0 bases, there was a span of 4 bases. CDR3 coding DNA: TGTGCCAGCAGTTTAACAGACCAAGAGACCCAGTACTTC. Protein sequence: CASSLTDQETQYF.

The table lists this clonotype with many counts. The chain couples TRBV7-3 to TRBJ2-7; D call uncertain. The V gene's germline CDR1 is SGHTA and CDR2 FQGTGA. CDR3 length: 13 amino acids. V was cut by 0 bases and J by 5 bases, with 8 bases left in between. CDR3: CASSLTSGDEQYF. CDR3 nucleotide sequence: TGTGCCAGCAGCTTAACCTCCGGCGACGAGCAGTACTTC. Supplemented by reference TRBV7-3 and TRBJ2-7, the full variable domain reads GAGVSQTPSNKVTEKGKYVELRCDPISGHTALYWYRQSLGQGPEFLIYFQGTGAADDSGLPNDRFFAVRPEGSVSTLKIQRTERGDSAVYLCASSLTSGDEQYFGPGTRLTVT.

This clonotype has ten or more counts. The chain joins TRBV11-3 to TRBJ2-1; TRBD1 aligns across 7 bases. V trimming: 0 bases; J trimming: 7 bases; junction bases outside the gene matches: 6. The CDR3 extends over 15 amino acids. Germline CDR1 and CDR2: SGHNT and YENEEA. The CDR3 spells CASSLDGTAPNEQFF. DNA of the CDR3: TGTGCCAGCAGCTTAGATGGGACAGCTCCTAATGAGCAGTTCTTC.

This clonotype was recorded a few times. V is TRBV30 and J is TRBJ1-6, with D tentatively TRBD1 (5 bases). Trimming removed 4 bases at V and 9 bases at J, with 16 bases between. The germline gives CDR1 GTSNPN, CDR2 SVGIG (reference sequence). The length of the CDR3 is 14 residues. The CDR3 DNA follows: TGTGCCTGGACTTCGGGACTGCCGTCTTCACCCCTCCACTTT. Translating it yields CAWTSGLPSSPLHF.

The V and J genes are TRBV6-1 and TRBJ2-5, with TRBD2 matching over 8 bases. The V gene end was trimmed by 6 bases and the J gene end by 3 bases; junction bases not matched to a gene: 9. Per the germline V gene, CDR1 is MNHNS and CDR2 is SASEGT. CDR3 length: 15 residues. The CDR3 region is CASSLPGLGKETQYF. The CDR3, as DNA: TGTGCCAGCAGCCTACCGGGACTAGGGAAAGAGACCCAGTACTTC.

This clonotype was detected many times. This chain connects TRBV29-1 to TRBJ1-1, with a possible D match to TRBD1 (6 bases). The CDR3 loop spans 13 amino acids. Germline V lookup: CDR1 SQVTM, CDR2 ANQGSEA. Trimming removed 4 bases at V and 0 bases at J, with 9 bases between. The CDR3 is CSVGGQLNTEAFF. For the CDR3, the DNA is TGCAGCGTTGGAGGACAGTTGAACACTGAAGCTTTCTTT.

A note on this clonotype: Just one base apart from a much larger clone, this may be a read error. The V gene is TRBV3-1, the J gene TRBJ2-5, with TRBD2 matching 10 bases. The germline CDR1 and CDR2 sequences are LGHDT and YNNKEL (reference sequence). The CDR3 sequence is 17 residues long. The junction had 10 bases not matched to a gene; V was cut back by 3 bases and J by 3 bases. The CDR3 DNA is TGTGCCAGCAGCCAGATAGCGGGGGGCACATGGGAAGAGACCCAGTACTTC. It is translated as CASSQIAGGTWEETQYF.

The sample holds a few counts of this clonotype. The rearrangement joins TRBV10-3 to TRBJ2-1; D is uncertain. V was pared by 4 bases and J by 8 bases, with 6 bases between. Germline V gene lookup returns CDR1 ENHRY and CDR2 SYGVKD. The CDR3 length is 11 residues. CDR3 coding DNA: TGTGCCATCAGTGTTGTCGATGAGCAGTTCTTC. Encoded protein: CAISVVDEQFF.

This clonotype was found many times. V and J are TRBV6-5 and TRBJ1-1; 8 bases map to TRBD1. This CDR3 contains 15 residues. V lost 2 bases and J lost 3; bases outside the gene matches: 5. Germline CDR1 and CDR2: MNHEY and SVGAGI. This chain's CDR3 is CASSYAGQGDTEAFF. Written as DNA, the CDR3 is TGTGCCAGCAGTTACGCCGGACAGGGAGACACTGAAGCTTTCTTT.

The table lists this clonotype with many counts. CDR3 sequence reads: CASSISGRWNTEAFF. Here the CDR3 DNA reads TGTGCCAGTAGTATAAGTGGGAGGTGGAACACTGAAGCTTTCTTT. This chain connects TRBV19 to TRBJ1-1, with D uncertain. CDR3 size: 15 residues. Germline V CDR1 and CDR2: LNHDA, SQIVND (reference sequence). V lost 2 bases and J 1 base, leaving 11 bases between the germline ends. The complete variable domain, with remaining parts taken from reference TRBV19 and TRBJ1-1, reads DGGITQSPKYLFRKEGQNVTLSCEQNLNHDAMYWYRQDPGQGLRLIYYSQIVNDFQKGDIAEGYSVSREKKESFPLTVTSAQKNPTAFYLCASSISGRWNTEAFFGQGTRLTVV.

This clonotype was observed at least ten times. V is TRBV5-1 and J is TRBJ2-3; no firm D call. The V end lost 0 bases, the J end lost 6 bases, and 14 bases lay between the germline ends. In germline, CDR1 is SGHRS, CDR2 YFSETQ. CDR3 length equals 15 residues. CDR3 nucleotides: TGCGCCAGCAGCTTGGGTCCCCTTGGGATCGATACGCAGTATTTT. Its translation is CASSLGPLGIDTQYF. Using reference TRBV5-1 and TRBJ2-3 for the parts outside the CDR3, the full variable domain is KAGVTQTPRYLIKTRGQQVTLSCSPISGHRSVSWYQQTPGQGLQFLFEYFSETQRNKGNFPGRFSGRQFSNSRSEMNVSTLELGDSALYLCASSLGPLGIDTQYFGPGTRLTVL.